These 25 T cell receptor beta chains originate from one sample sequenced in a study of blood T cells in healthy people across ages. Alongside a J-beta primer mix, a sample-barcoded 5' primer served in a second PCR lasting roughly 6 to 11 cycles. TCRdb recomputed calls from the 5' RACE reads with MiXCR, one row per CDR3 protein. The data contain 870,000 or so distinct CDR3 sequences, around 28% of them seen just once; the ten biggest clones take up 15% to 20%. Sequenced sample: blood. The receptors were sampled from a woman of 80 years or more in good health.

Comment on this clonotype: Being one base from a much bigger clone, this may be a read error. CDR3 in DNA: TGTGCCAGCAGCTTAAGGGGACTAGCGGGGGGCCGCCAAGAGACCCAGTTCTTC. It is translated as CASSLRGLAGGRQETQFF. The rearrangement links TRBV7-2 to TRBJ2-5; 15 positions agree with TRBD2. The J call could be wrong; TRBJ2-1 is a better fit for the DNA end. Germline CDR1 SGHTA, CDR2 FQGNSA. The CDR3 length is 18 residues.

This clonotype was seen repeatedly, ten times or more. The V gene is TRBV6-2 or TRBV6-3, the J gene TRBJ1-2; D perhaps matches TRBD1 (6 bases). Trimming removed 2 bases from V and 1 base from J, with 11 bases in between. The CDR3 runs 15 residues. CDR1 is MNHEY, CDR2 SVGEGT, per germline. In DNA form, the CDR3 reads TGTGCCAGCAGTTACCGCGACAGGTTTAACTATGGCTACACCTTC. Translating it yields CASSYRDRFNYGYTF.

This clonotype has at least ten counts. V gene TRBV12-3 or TRBV12-4 combines with J gene TRBJ2-1; D uncertain. V was cut by 2 bases and J by 4 bases, with 18 bases left in between. The CDR3 is 17 amino acids. The CDR3 loop reads CASSLSPDAVSYNEQFF. Written as DNA, the CDR3 is TGTGCCAGCAGTTTATCGCCGGACGCGGTTTCTTACAATGAGCAGTTCTTC.

The chain is built from TRBV5-1 and TRBJ1-1; D is undetermined. The CDR3 is 15 amino acids. Germline assignment: CDR1 SGHRS and CDR2 YFSETQ. V was cut by 4 bases and J by 2 bases, with 15 bases left in between. CDR3 protein: CASSPSGTRNTEAFF. DNA of the CDR3: TGCGCCAGCAGCCCCTCGGGCACCCGCAACACTGAAGCTTTCTTT. The full variable domain, with the rest looked up from reference TRBV5-1 and TRBJ1-1, is KAGVTQTPRYLIKTRGQQVTLSCSPISGHRSVSWYQQTPGQGLQFLFEYFSETQRNKGNFPGRFSGRQFSNSRSEMNVSTLELGDSALYLCASSPSGTRNTEAFFGQGTRLTVV.

This clonotype was seen a few times. This may stem from a read error, because a much larger clone lies one nucleotide away. The rearrangement links TRBV7-2 to TRBJ2-1; possible D gene TRBD2, 6 bases. The V and J ends lost 4 bases and 6 bases respectively, with 19 bases between them. The CDR3 is 16 amino acids. Germline V lookup: CDR1 SGHTA, CDR2 FQGNSA. The CDR3 loop is CASSSSGSGGLNEQFF. The CDR3 DNA reads TGTGCCAGCAGCTCCTCCGGGAGTGGCGGGCTCAATGAGCAGTTCTTC.

The rearrangement uses TRBV12-3 or TRBV12-4 and TRBJ1-2; D uncertain. The V gene lost 5 bases and the J gene lost 6 bases, with 16 bases spanning the gap. This CDR3 has 14 residues. The CDR3 loop is CASSPQRRVNGYTF. CDR3 sequence (DNA): TGTGCCAGCAGTCCCCAACGAAGGGTGAATGGCTACACCTTC.

The chain joins TRBV24-1 to TRBJ1-6; the D gene is possibly TRBD1 (6 bases). The CDR3 spans 12 residues. Trimming stripped 3 bases from V and 17 bases from J, with 13 bases between. Germline V gene data show CDR1 as KGHDR and CDR2 as SFDVKD. The CDR3, as DNA: TGTGCCACCAGTGATGGAGAGAGGGGGTTCCACTTT. It specifies CATSDGERGFHF.

The chain employs TRBV20-1 and TRBJ1-2; a possible D gene is TRBD1 (5 bases). Germline V gene data show CDR1 as DFQATT and CDR2 as SNEGSKA (reference sequence). With 3 bases removed from V and 7 bases from J, the gap between germline ends came to 15 bases. This CDR3 region has 13 residues. CDR3 loop: CSASNSLGAGYTF. CDR3 DNA sequence: TGCAGTGCTAGTAACAGCCTTGGGGCTGGCTACACCTTC.

This clonotype has ten or more counts. CDR3 in amino acids: CASSPLGSGVNEQYF. CDR3 nucleotides: TGTGCCAGCAGTCCCCTAGGGAGCGGGGTGAACGAGCAGTACTTC. This chain connects TRBV6-6 to TRBJ2-7; 7 bases map to TRBD2. In germline, CDR1 is MNHNY, CDR2 SVGAGI (reference sequence). Trimming at V came to 5 bases and at J to 5 bases, leaving 12 bases not matched to a gene. This CDR3 has 15 amino acids.

This rearrangement joins TRBV27 to TRBJ2-1; either TRBD1 or TRBD2 may fit D (5 bases each). V was cut by 5 bases and J by 0 bases, with 11 bases left in between. The CDR3 consists of 15 residues. Germline V gene lookup returns CDR1 MNHEY and CDR2 SMNVEV (reference sequence). The CDR3 region has the DNA TGTGCCAGCAGTATGGGGACGAGCTCCTACAATGAGCAGTTCTTC. It codes for CASSMGTSSYNEQFF.

As concerns this clonotype: One base away lies a much larger clone, so this may be a sequencing read error. This chain uses TRBV20-1 with TRBJ1-2, with 9 bases aligning to TRBD1. The CDR3 has 15 residues. With V trimmed by 3 bases and J by 6 bases, 11 bases remained unmatched. Germline CDR1 DFQATT, CDR2 SNEGSKA (reference sequence). CDR3: CSASQRGTGNDGYTF. CDR3 nucleotides: TGCAGTGCTAGCCAACGCGGGACAGGGAATGATGGCTACACCTTC.

This clonotype was counted a few times. The J gene is TRBJ2-5, the V gene TRBV4-1, with 13 bases that match TRBD2. The CDR3 has 17 amino acids. V lost 3 bases to trimming and J lost 0 bases; unmatched junction nucleotides: 4. CDR1 and CDR2 (germline): MGHRA, YSYEKL. CDR3 coding DNA: TGCGCCAGCAGCCAGGGGGGACTAGCGGGGAACCAAGAGACCCAGTACTTC. Residues: CASSQGGLAGNQETQYF.

The V and J genes are TRBV7-2 and TRBJ2-5, with D uncertain. Germline lookup yields CDR1 SGHTA and CDR2 FQGNSA. The CDR3 is made up of 15 amino acids. The V and J ends lost 2 bases and 5 bases respectively, with 15 bases between them. The CDR3 region is CASSLRWNRKETQYF. The CDR3, as DNA: TGTGCCAGCAGCTTACGGTGGAACCGGAAGGAGACCCAGTACTTC.

The rearrangement uses TRBV6-1 and TRBJ2-2, with D possibly being TRBD1 (5 bases). Trimming stripped 7 bases from V and 0 bases from J, with 18 bases between. CDR3 length: 17 amino acids. Germline lookup yields CDR1 MNHNS and CDR2 SASEGT. The CDR3 DNA reads as TGTGCCAGCAAATCGAGGCCCGACAGCGCGAACACCGGGGAGCTGTTTTTT. Translating gives CASKSRPDSANTGELFF.

About this clonotype itself: A junction boundary mismatches the germline segment, possibly from a read error. The rearrangement links TRBV5-1 to TRBJ2-2, with a weak D call TRBD2 (6 bases). CDR3 length: 15 residues. CDR1 and CDR2 (germline): SGHRS, YFSETQ. The CDR3 sequence is CASSLDGGNTEELFF. CDR3 DNA: TGCGCCAGCAGCTTGGACGGCGGGAACACCGAGGAGCTGTTTTTT.

This clonotype was detected only a few times. A much larger clone lies a single base off, so this may be a read error. The V and J genes are TRBV15 and TRBJ2-3; D ambiguous. Trimming stripped 1 base from V and 7 bases from J, with 9 bases between. This CDR3 contains 13 residues. Germline V gene lookup returns CDR1 LNHNV and CDR2 YYDKDF (reference sequence). DNA for the CDR3: TGTGCCACCAGCAGAGTGGCAAGGAATACGCAGTATTTT. This gives the protein CATSRVARNTQYF.

This clonotype is a singleton in its sample. This may be a read error: a much more frequent sequence differs by one nucleotide. The chain joins TRBV20-1 to TRBJ2-3, with TRBD1 matching over 8 bases. The CDR3 sequence is 15 residues long. Germline loops: CDR1 DFQATT, CDR2 SNEGSKA (reference sequence). The V segment lost 3 bases and the J segment 2 bases; nucleotides outside the gene matches: 7. CDR3: CSARQGAFNTDTQYF. The CDR3 nucleotides are TGCAGTGCTAGGCAGGGGGCCTTCAACACAGATACGCAGTATTTT.

To note about this clonotype: A clone one base away is much larger, so this may be a read error. The chain uses TRBV2 and TRBJ1-2; D possibly corresponds to TRBD1 (5 bases). CDR1 and CDR2 (germline): SNHLY, FYNNEI. The V and J ends lost 2 bases and 2 bases respectively, with 9 bases between them. CDR3 size: 14 residues. The CDR3 here is CASSERGMNYGYTF. The CDR3, as DNA: TGTGCCAGCAGTGAAAGGGGCATGAACTATGGCTACACCTTC.

This clonotype was seen at least ten times. V is TRBV7-2 and J is TRBJ2-7; perhaps TRBD1 as D (6 bases). Between the trimmed V and J ends, which lost 5 bases and 4 bases, there was a span of 15 bases. CDR3 size: 14 residues. Per the germline V gene, CDR1 is SGHTA and CDR2 is FQGNSA. The CDR3 nucleotides are TGTGCCAGCAGCCTGGGCTACAGGGAATACGAGCAGTACTTC. It translates to CASSLGYREYEQYF. Drawing the rest from reference TRBV7-2 and TRBJ2-7, the complete variable domain is GAGVSQSPSNKVTEKGKDVELRCDPISGHTALYWYRQSLGQGLEFLIYFQGNSAPDKSGLPSDRFSAERTGGSVSTLTIQRTQQEDSAVYLCASSLGYREYEQYFGPGTRLTVT.

This clonotype was counted many times. The chain employs TRBV4-1 and TRBJ2-1, with unresolved D. Germline V gives CDR1 MGHRA, CDR2 YSYEKL. Trimming took off 0 bases at V and 1 base at J, with 7 bases between the two ends. The CDR3 covers 15 residues. CDR3 residues: CASSQELKSYNEQFF. The CDR3 nucleotides are TGCGCCAGCAGCCAAGAACTGAAATCCTACAATGAGCAGTTCTTC.

The chain is built from TRBV5-1 and TRBJ2-7; tentative D call: TRBD1 (6 bases). Germline V gene data show CDR1 as SGHRS and CDR2 as YFSETQ. The CDR3 is 14 amino acids. Deletions cut 4 bases from V and 5 bases from J, with 16 bases between. Written as DNA, the CDR3 is TGCGCCAGCAGCCACGGAACAGGGACCCACGAGCAGTACTTC. This sequence encodes CASSHGTGTHEQYF.

This rearrangement joins TRBV5-4 to TRBJ1-1; unclear D gene. The CDR3 sequence is 12 residues long. V lost 4 bases, J lost 4 bases, and 8 bases lay in between. Germline CDR1 SGHNT, CDR2 YYREEE (reference sequence). In nucleotides, the CDR3 is TGTGCCAGCAGCCCGGAGGGCACTGAAGCTTTCTTT. Protein product: CASSPEGTEAFF.

The chain links TRBV6-2 or TRBV6-3 to TRBJ2-7, with TRBD1 identical over 8 bases. The end of the DNA is better explained by TRBJ2-4, so the J call may be wrong. CDR1 is MNHEY and CDR2 is SVGEGT in the germline V gene. This CDR3 has 17 amino acids. The CDR3 nucleotides read TGTGCCAGCAGTAAAATCCGGACAGGGCGAATGGGGAACATTCAGTACTTC. The encoded protein is CASSKIRTGRMGNIQYF.

This clonotype was seen more than once but under ten times. The V call is TRBV4-3, the J call TRBJ2-2; D remains unclear. The CDR3 totals 16 residues. V was trimmed by 0 bases and J by 0 bases, leaving 8 bases between them. The germline V gene encodes CDR1 LGHNA and CDR2 YSLEER. The CDR3 DNA sequence: TGCGCCAGCAGCCAAGAAGCGATTCCGAACACCGGGGAGCTGTTTTTT. This gives the protein CASSQEAIPNTGELFF.

This clonotype was observed many times. The V call is TRBV10-3, the J call TRBJ1-5, with a weak D call TRBD1 (6 bases). The CDR3 consists of 17 residues. Deletions cut 4 bases from V and 3 bases from J, with 19 bases between. CDR1 and CDR2 (germline): ENHRY, SYGVKD. The CDR3 sequence: CAISGEAHGGLNQPQHF. The CDR3 DNA sequence: TGTGCCATCAGTGGGGAGGCCCACGGGGGCCTCAATCAGCCCCAGCATTTT.